Below are 20 T cell receptor beta chains sequenced from a single sample in a study of cytomegalovirus exposure and HLA in healthy donors. Use of 60 Vbeta and 13 Jbeta primers characterized the PCR. Only in-frame clones appear in the TCRdb table, and some are missing; sequencing was by immunoSEQ multiplex PCR. The sample comprises 200,000 or so clones, 80% to 85% of which are singletons, and just over 2% rests with the top ten. The sample comprised PBMCs. These receptors all come from a woman between 18 and 30 years old in good health and CMV-seropositive.

The chain links TRBV14 to TRBJ2-5; possible D gene TRBD1, 6 bases. Trimming cost V 4 bases and J 7 bases, with 22 bases left between them. The CDR3 sequence is 16 residues long. Germline-derived CDR1 and CDR2 are SGHDN and FVKESK. Here the CDR3 DNA reads TGTGCCAGCAGCCGCCAAACAGGGACGGTTTTAGGGACCCAGTACTTC. The encoded protein is CASSRQTGTVLGTQYF.

This clone has just one count. The J gene is TRBJ2-1, the V gene TRBV10-2; 7 bases agree with TRBD2. The length of the CDR3 is 14 residues. V was pared by 6 bases and J by 6 bases, with 8 bases of the junction left unmatched. Germline loops: CDR1 WSHSY, CDR2 SAAADI. The CDR3 sequence is CASRPGGRINEQFF. For the CDR3, the DNA is TGCGCCAGCAGGCCCGGGGGGAGGATCAATGAGCAGTTCTTC.

The rearrangement uses TRBV6-5 and TRBJ2-7; maybe TRBD1 (6 bases). Germline V gives CDR1 MNHEY, CDR2 SVGAGI. Trimming left V 8 bases short and J 8 bases short, with 25 bases between. This CDR3 contains 15 residues. CDR3: CASRTDSDPTLQQYF. DNA for the CDR3: TGTGCCAGCCGGACGGACAGCGACCCTACCCTACAGCAGTACTTC.

This chain uses TRBV5-4 with TRBJ2-1; 8 nucleotides line up with TRBD1. CDR3 size: 14 residues. V was clipped by 2 bases and J by 6 bases; unmatched bases: 4. Germline values: CDR1 SGHNT, CDR2 YYREEE (reference sequence). CDR3 region: CASSFLDRANEQFF. CDR3 nucleotides: TGTGCCAGCAGCTTTTTGGACAGGGCCAATGAGCAGTTCTTC.

V gene TRBV11-2 combines with J gene TRBJ2-1, with D tentatively TRBD1 (5 bases). CDR1 is SGHAT, CDR2 FQNNGV, per germline. V was clipped by 5 bases and J by 8 bases, with 13 bases between them. CDR3 length equals 13 residues. The CDR3 nucleotides read TGTGCCAGCAGCCCTCAGGGTTTCGATGAGCAGTTCTTC. This encodes CASSPQGFDEQFF.

This sequence joins TRBV28 and TRBJ2-7; tentative D call: TRBD1 (5 bases). Germline V gene lookup returns CDR1 MDHEN and CDR2 SYDVKM. V lost 4 bases, J lost 1 base, and 14 bases lay in between. The CDR3 loop spans 15 amino acids. In nucleotides, the CDR3 is TGTGCCAGCAGTTCCCGACAGAGGCAGTCCTACGAGCAGTACTTC. Residues: CASSSRQRQSYEQYF.

This rearrangement joins TRBV4-2 to TRBJ2-1, with D possibly TRBD2 on 6 matching bases. The ends were cut back, 0 bases at V and 5 bases at J, with 14 bases in the middle. The CDR3 sequence is 16 residues long. CDR1 is LGHNA and CDR2 is YNFKEQ in the germline V gene. Here the CDR3 DNA reads TGTGCCAGCAGCCAAGAGGCAGGGCGGGGCCACAATGAGCAGTTCTTC. Amino acid sequence: CASSQEAGRGHNEQFF.

The chain couples TRBV10-3 to TRBJ2-1; 11 bases are a match to TRBD2. This CDR3 has 13 amino acids. Germline V gene lookup returns CDR1 ENHRY and CDR2 SYGVKD. The V and J ends lost 10 bases and 10 bases, in that order; junction bases with no gene match: 9. CDR3 sequence (DNA): TGTGCCACCGGCACTAGCGGGGGTGTGGAGCAGTTCTTC. It specifies CATGTSGGVEQFF.

This chain connects TRBV9 to TRBJ1-3, with 7 bases lining up with TRBD1. Germline assignment: CDR1 SGDLS and CDR2 YYNGEE. V shed 0 bases and J 3 bases; nucleotides not matched to a gene: 3. The CDR3 is 15 amino acids. The CDR3 here is CASSVEGAGGNTIYF. In DNA, the CDR3 is TGTGCCAGCAGCGTAGAGGGGGCTGGTGGAAACACCATATATTTT.

This clone has only one observation. V and J are TRBV29-1 and TRBJ1-2, with 8 nucleotides matching TRBD1. The germline V gene encodes CDR1 SQVTM and CDR2 ANQGSEA. The V segment lost 6 bases and the J segment 5 bases; nucleotides outside the gene matches: 11. There are 14 residues in the CDR3. In nucleotides, the CDR3 is TGCAGCGTCACAAGGACAGGGCTAGGGTATGGCTACACCTTC. Amino acids: CSVTRTGLGYGYTF. Full variable domain (missing parts from reference TRBV29-1 and TRBJ1-2): SAVISQKPSRDICQRGTSLTIQCQVDSQVTMMFWYRQQPGQSLTLIATANQGSEATYESGFVIDKFPISRPNLTFSTLTVSNMSPEDSSIYLCSVTRTGLGYGYTFGSGTRLTVV.

The chain is built from TRBV2 and TRBJ1-1; D gene ambiguous. Germline V lookup: CDR1 SNHLY, CDR2 FYNNEI. Trimming removed 4 bases from V and 0 bases from J, with 6 bases in between. CDR3 size: 13 residues. The CDR3 DNA follows: TGTGCCAGCAGTGGAGAAATGAACACTGAAGCTTTCTTT. Translating gives CASSGEMNTEAFF.

V usage is TRBV4-3 and J usage is TRBJ1-1, with no clear D. Germline V lookup: CDR1 LGHNA, CDR2 YSLEER. This CDR3 is built from 13 residues. The ends were cut back, 1 base at V and 6 bases at J, with 9 bases in the middle. In nucleotides, the CDR3 is TGCGCCAGCAGCCAAGCCCGATCGGCTGAAGCTTTCTTT. It yields the protein CASSQARSAEAFF.

V and J are TRBV2 and TRBJ2-7; TRBD1 matches at 8 bases. The junction had 4 bases not matched to a gene; V was cut back by 6 bases and J by 3 bases. The CDR3 length is 13 residues. The V gene's germline CDR1 is SNHLY and CDR2 FYNNEI. The CDR3 region has the DNA TGTGCCAGCAGACTACAGGGGGACTACGAGCAGTACGTC. This gives the protein CASRLQGDYEQYV.

Only one count was recorded for this clone. The chain employs TRBV5-4 and TRBJ2-1, with 11 bases lining up with TRBD2. Per the germline V gene, CDR1 is SGHNT and CDR2 is YYREEE (reference sequence). The V and J ends lost 4 bases and 7 bases, in that order; junction bases with no gene match: 7. The CDR3 loop spans 15 amino acids. The CDR3 protein is CASSGTSGGGNEQFF. CDR3 coding DNA: TGTGCCAGCAGCGGAACTAGCGGGGGCGGAAATGAGCAGTTCTTC.

V gene TRBV4-1 combines with J gene TRBJ1-1, with 8 positions matching TRBD1. Looked up from germline, CDR1 is MGHRA and CDR2 is YSYEKL. This CDR3 is built from 14 residues. V trimming: 4 bases; J trimming: 1 base; junction bases outside the gene matches: 2. CDR3 region: CASSRTGPNTEAFF. In nucleotides, the CDR3 is TGCGCCAGCAGCCGGACAGGGCCGAACACTGAAGCTTTCTTT.

This chain connects TRBV15 to TRBJ1-5; D ambiguous. Trimming stripped 5 bases from V and 6 bases from J, with 17 bases between. The CDR3 is 15 amino acids. Germline V gives CDR1 LNHNV, CDR2 YYDKDF (reference sequence). CDR3 nucleotide sequence: TGTGCCACCAGCCGGAGGGTCGGGTCGGGTCAGCCCCAGCATTTT. It codes for CATSRRVGSGQPQHF. Based on the CDR3 plus reference TRBV15 and TRBJ1-5, the full variable domain is DAMVIQNPRYQVTQFGKPVTLSCSQTLNHNVMYWYQQKSSQAPKLLFHYYDKDFNNEADTPDNFQSRRPNTSFCFLDIRSPGLGDTAMYLCATSRRVGSGQPQHFGDGTRLSIL.

The chain joins TRBV7-6 to TRBJ1-5; TRBD1 aligns across 9 bases. V lost 5 bases, J lost 4 bases, and 6 bases stayed unmatched. CDR1 and CDR2 from the germline V gene are SGHVS and FNYEAQ. The CDR3 sequence is 15 residues long. Here the CDR3 reads CASSPDRGLNQPQHF. The CDR3 DNA reads as TGTGCCAGCAGCCCGGACAGGGGCCTTAATCAGCCCCAGCATTTT.

The rearrangement uses TRBV27 and TRBJ2-2; the D is unclear. Trimming removed 3 bases from V and 7 bases from J, with 6 bases in between. This CDR3 has 12 amino acids. The germline gives CDR1 MNHEY, CDR2 SMNVEV (reference sequence). The CDR3 loop is CASSFLFGELFF. CDR3 DNA sequence: TGTGCCAGCAGTTTTCTCTTCGGGGAGCTGTTTTTT.

This clone was counted a single time. The chain recombines TRBV5-1 with TRBJ1-5, with 7 positions matching TRBD1. The junction had 3 bases not matched to a gene; V was cut back by 4 bases and J by 2 bases. Germline CDR1 and CDR2: SGHRS and YFSETQ. The CDR3 has 14 residues. CDR3: CASSRQGGNQPQHF. DNA of the CDR3: TGCGCCAGCAGCAGACAGGGTGGCAATCAGCCCCAGCATTTT.

This rearrangement joins TRBV6-1 to TRBJ2-7; 7 nucleotides match TRBD1. The germline CDR1 and CDR2 sequences are MNHNS and SASEGT. This CDR3 has 15 residues. V lost 1 base to trimming and J lost 4 bases; unmatched junction nucleotides: 7. The CDR3 region is CASSEEGQTFYEQYF. CDR3 coding DNA: TGTGCCAGCAGTGAAGAGGGACAGACCTTTTACGAGCAGTACTTC.